The 23 T cell receptor beta chains below were found in one sample sequenced in a study of blood T cell repertoires in COVID-19. Libraries were prepared by immunoSEQ multiplex PCR; TCRdb keeps only in-frame clonotypes and omits some of them. The sample carries around 190,000 clones, around 86% recorded once. The specimen sequenced was peripheral blood. The source of these receptors is a woman between 65 and 79 years old with COVID-19, enrolled during active disease.

The chain recombines TRBV28 with TRBJ2-2, with D maybe TRBD2 (7 bases). Germline CDR1 reads MDHEN; CDR2 reads SYDVKM. V dropped 9 bases and J dropped 4 bases, with 21 bases sitting between them. The CDR3 has 16 amino acids. The CDR3, as DNA: TGTGCCAGTTTACTCGGGGGGCCCTCGCCCACCGGGGAGCTGTTTTTT. It translates to CASLLGGPSPTGELFF.

The gene calls are TRBV2 and TRBJ2-7, with TRBD1 matching over 9 bases. This CDR3 region has 16 residues. Germline CDR1 and CDR2: SNHLY and FYNNEI. V shed 4 bases and J 3 bases; nucleotides not matched to a gene: 10. For the CDR3, the DNA is TGTGCCAGCAGTGTCAGGACAGGGGTTCTCCTCTACGAGCAGTACTTC. Protein product: CASSVRTGVLLYEQYF.

This clone has more than one count but fewer than ten. V usage is TRBV9 and J usage is TRBJ1-4; TRBD1 matches at 8 bases. CDR3 size: 13 residues. Trimming at V came to 7 bases and at J to 8 bases, leaving 7 bases not matched to a gene. Germline CDR1 and CDR2: SGDLS and YYNGEE. The CDR3 nucleotides read TGTGCCAGCGGCGACAGGGGAGGCGAAAAACTGTTTTTT. Translating gives CASGDRGGEKLFF. Full variable domain (missing parts from reference TRBV9 and TRBJ1-4): DSGVTQTPKHLITATGQRVTLRCSPRSGDLSVYWYQQSLDQGLQFLIQYYNGEERAKGNILERFSAQQFPDLHSELNLSSLELGDSALYFCASGDRGGEKLFFGSGTQLSVL.

This clone was counted once. The chain carries TRBV7-2 and TRBJ1-5; D perhaps matches TRBD1 (5 bases). V was cut by 5 bases and J by 0 bases, with 8 bases left in between. CDR3 length equals 14 residues. Germline V gene lookup returns CDR1 SGHTA and CDR2 FQGNSA. The CDR3 nucleotides read TGTGCCAGCAGCCCAGGGTTTAGCAATCAGCCCCAGCATTTT. Amino acids: CASSPGFSNQPQHF. Filled out from reference TRBV7-2 and TRBJ1-5, the complete variable domain reads GAGVSQSPSNKVTEKGKDVELRCDPISGHTALYWYRQSLGQGLEFLIYFQGNSAPDKSGLPSDRFSAERTGGSVSTLTIQRTQQEDSAVYLCASSPGFSNQPQHFGDGTRLSIL.

The CDR3 protein is CASGGLRGYEQFF. CDR3 bases: TGTGCCAGTGGGGGACTGAGAGGGTATGAGCAGTTCTTC. The rearrangement uses TRBV6-5 and TRBJ2-1, with a possible D match to TRBD2 (6 bases). The CDR3 length is 13 residues. Looked up from germline, CDR1 is MNHEY and CDR2 is SVGAGI. V was cut by 9 bases and J by 8 bases, with 17 bases left in between.

The V call is TRBV28, the J call TRBJ2-3, with a possible D match to TRBD2 (5 bases). The V end lost 5 bases, the J end lost 0 bases, and 18 bases lay between the germline ends. The CDR3 is 17 residues long. CDR1 is MDHEN, CDR2 SYDVKM, per germline. CDR3: CASSPSWGAASTDTQYF. The CDR3 DNA sequence: TGTGCCAGCAGTCCTTCCTGGGGAGCGGCCAGCACAGATACGCAGTATTTT.

The chain joins TRBV10-3 to TRBJ1-3; TRBD1 might be the D (6 bases). Trimming took off 7 bases at V and 7 bases at J, with 14 bases between the two ends. Germline V gene data show CDR1 as ENHRY and CDR2 as SYGVKD. The CDR3 length is 13 residues. The CDR3 DNA reads as TGTGCCATCAAACAGGGACCATCGAACACCATATATTTT. Its translation: CAIKQGPSNTIYF.

The chain carries TRBV11-2 and TRBJ1-4; 11 positions match TRBD1. Per the germline V gene, CDR1 is SGHAT and CDR2 is FQNNGV. The CDR3 sequence is 14 residues long. The trim removed 4 bases at V and 11 bases at J, leaving 6 bases unmatched. The CDR3 protein is CASSSRTGGGKLFF. DNA for the CDR3: TGTGCCAGCAGCTCACGGACAGGGGGCGGTAAACTGTTTTTT. Together with reference TRBV11-2 and TRBJ1-4, the CDR3 gives the full variable domain: EAGVAQSPRYKIIEKRQSVAFWCNPISGHATLYWYQQILGQGPKLLIQFQNNGVVDDSQLPKDRFSAERLKGVDSTLKIQPAKLEDSAVYLCASSSRTGGGKLFFGSGTQLSVL.

The V call is TRBV5-5, the J call TRBJ2-1; 9 bases align to TRBD2. The junction had 2 bases not matched to a gene; V was cut back by 4 bases and J by 0 bases. The CDR3 length is 15 residues. Per germline, CDR1 SGHKS and CDR2 YYEKEE (reference sequence). CDR3 protein: CASSASGASYNEQFF. CDR3 coding DNA: TGTGCCAGCAGCGCTAGCGGGGCCTCCTACAATGAGCAGTTCTTC.

With respect to this clone: At one end, the junction sequence differs from germline, possibly due to a read error. The chain uses TRBV28 and TRBJ2-4, with a tentative D call TRBD1 (5 bases). There are 13 residues in the CDR3. Germline CDR1 is MDHEN and CDR2 is SYDVKM. Written as DNA, the CDR3 is TGTGCCAGCAGTACGCTAACTCAGGGATATCACCTTTTC. Protein product: CASSTLTQGYHLF.

This clone showed up just once. This chain joins TRBV7-2 and TRBJ2-1, with 8 bases identical to TRBD1. Germline loops: CDR1 SGHTA, CDR2 FQGNSA. CDR3 length equals 15 residues. The V and J ends lost 6 bases and 4 bases, in that order; junction bases with no gene match: 8. CDR3 in amino acids: CASSLTGEVYNEQFF. The DNA of the CDR3 is TGTGCCAGCAGTTTGACAGGGGAAGTATACAATGAGCAGTTCTTC.

The V call is TRBV19, the J call TRBJ2-1; D is undetermined. The CDR3 length is 15 residues. V gave up 3 bases and J gave up 5 bases, with 14 bases separating them. From germline, CDR1 is LNHDA and CDR2 SQIVND (reference sequence). CDR3 amino acids: CASSIGFSGNNEQFF. The DNA for the CDR3 is TGTGCCAGTAGTATCGGTTTTAGTGGTAACAATGAGCAGTTCTTC.

The chain recombines TRBV30 with TRBJ2-5; D is perhaps TRBD2 (6 bases). This CDR3 region has 15 residues. V was pared by 0 bases and J by 1 base, with 12 bases between. CDR1 is GTSNPN, CDR2 SVGIG, per germline (reference sequence). The CDR3 protein is CAWSVRAGLQETQYF. CDR3 in DNA: TGTGCCTGGAGTGTACGGGCGGGACTCCAAGAGACCCAGTACTTC.

The genes are TRBV7-2 and TRBJ2-1, with 11 bases lining up with TRBD2. CDR1 is SGHTA, CDR2 FQGNSA, per germline. The V segment lost 6 bases and the J segment 7 bases; nucleotides outside the gene matches: 8. The CDR3 totals 15 residues. CDR3 loop: CASSSSGRKENEQFF. CDR3 in DNA: TGTGCCAGCAGTTCTAGCGGGAGGAAGGAAAATGAGCAGTTCTTC.

This chain uses TRBV18 with TRBJ1-1; tentative D call: TRBD1 (6 bases). The CDR3 is 15 amino acids. From germline, CDR1 is KGHSH and CDR2 LQKENI. Trimming pared 2 bases from V and 4 bases from J, leaving 14 bases between. The CDR3 nucleotides are TGTGCCAGCTCACCAACCGACGGACAGCTCACTGAAGCTTTCTTT. Translation: CASSPTDGQLTEAFF.

The chain joins TRBV2 to TRBJ2-2, with TRBD2 matching 7 bases. CDR3 length: 14 residues. V shed 5 bases and J 6 bases; nucleotides not matched to a gene: 6. The V gene's germline CDR1 is SNHLY and CDR2 FYNNEI. CDR3 region: CASSLSGAPGELFF. The CDR3 DNA reads as TGTGCCAGCAGTCTCAGCGGGGCTCCCGGGGAGCTGTTTTTT.

This clone came up a few times. The chain links TRBV12-3 or TRBV12-4 to TRBJ2-7; the D is unclear. V gave up 3 bases and J gave up 6 bases, with 6 bases separating them. The CDR3 totals 11 residues. Written as DNA, the CDR3 is TGTGCCAGCAGTTTCAGAGGCGAGCAGTACTTC. Translated: CASSFRGEQYF.

J is TRBJ2-7 and V is TRBV29-1; the D gene is possibly TRBD2 (5 bases). Per the germline V gene, CDR1 is SQVTM and CDR2 is ANQGSEA. V shed 5 bases and J shed 3 bases, with 8 bases lying between them. The CDR3 has 11 residues. The CDR3 reads CSVRRDYEQYF. The CDR3 DNA follows: TGCAGCGTTCGCCGGGACTACGAGCAGTACTTC.

The chain employs TRBV27 and TRBJ2-7, with TRBD1 identical over 7 bases. This CDR3 comprises 14 residues. Germline CDR1 is MNHEY and CDR2 is SMNVEV (reference sequence). J lost 2 bases, V lost 8 bases, and 9 bases had no gene match. CDR3 sequence (DNA): TGTGCCAGCGCCAGACAGGGAGAGACCTACGAGCAGTACTTC. This gives the protein CASARQGETYEQYF.

This clone was recorded once. V gene TRBV10-1 combines with J gene TRBJ2-1; 10 nucleotides match TRBD1. V shed 5 bases, J shed 5 bases, and the junction held 6 bases outside the gene matches. This CDR3 region has 15 residues. Germline V CDR1 and CDR2: WNHNN, SYGVQD (reference sequence). Here the CDR3 reads CASSRTGTGDNEQFF. The DNA for the CDR3 is TGCGCCAGCAGTCGAACCGGGACAGGGGACAATGAGCAGTTCTTC.

This chain connects TRBV24-1 to TRBJ2-7, with D perhaps TRBD2 (6 bases). Trimming cost V 6 bases and J 5 bases, with 13 bases left between them. This CDR3 region has 13 residues. The germline gives CDR1 KGHDR, CDR2 SFDVKD. The CDR3 DNA follows: TGTGCCACCAGTCGAACGGGAGTTAACGAGCAGTACTTC. Its protein product is CATSRTGVNEQYF.

This chain connects TRBV24-1 to TRBJ2-2, with 9 bases lining up with TRBD1. CDR1 and CDR2 (germline): KGHDR, SFDVKD. V was clipped by 4 bases and J by 6 bases; unmatched bases: 8. CDR3 length: 16 amino acids. The chain's CDR3 is CATSEPGTGRPGELFF. The DNA for the CDR3 is TGTGCCACCAGTGAACCCGGGACAGGGAGGCCCGGGGAGCTGTTTTTT.

This clone has just one count. This rearrangement joins TRBV5-1 to TRBJ1-1; 8 bases match TRBD1. Germline loops: CDR1 SGHRS, CDR2 YFSETQ. The CDR3 has 14 amino acids. The V gene end was trimmed by 5 bases and the J gene end by 0 bases; junction bases not matched to a gene: 3. The CDR3 reads CASRGTGMNTEAFF. CDR3 sequence (DNA): TGCGCCAGCAGGGGGACAGGTATGAACACTGAAGCTTTCTTT.